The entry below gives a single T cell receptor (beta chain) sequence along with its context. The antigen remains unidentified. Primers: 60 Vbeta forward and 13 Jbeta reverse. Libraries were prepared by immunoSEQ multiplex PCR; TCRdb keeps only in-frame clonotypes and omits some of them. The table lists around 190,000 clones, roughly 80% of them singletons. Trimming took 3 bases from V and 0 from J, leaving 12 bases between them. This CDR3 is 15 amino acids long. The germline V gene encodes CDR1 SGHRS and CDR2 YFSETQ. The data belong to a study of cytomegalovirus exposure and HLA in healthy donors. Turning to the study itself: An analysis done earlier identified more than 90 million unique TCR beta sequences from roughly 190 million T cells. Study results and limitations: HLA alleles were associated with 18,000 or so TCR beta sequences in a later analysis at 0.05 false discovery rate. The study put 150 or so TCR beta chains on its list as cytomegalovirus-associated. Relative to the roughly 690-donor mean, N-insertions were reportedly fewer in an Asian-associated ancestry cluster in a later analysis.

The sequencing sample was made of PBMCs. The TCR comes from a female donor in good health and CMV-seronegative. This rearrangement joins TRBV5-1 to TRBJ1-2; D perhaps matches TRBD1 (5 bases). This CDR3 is CASSSGGGANYGYTF. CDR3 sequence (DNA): TGCGCCAGCAGCTCGGGCGGGGGTGCTAACTATGGCTACACCTTC.